These 3 T cell receptor beta chains originate from one sample sequenced in a study of T cells after somatic rescue of genetic block. Here immunoSEQ multiplex PCR was the method, and the copy in TCRdb shows in-frame clones only, minus some. The repertoire holds 11,000 to 15,000 clones, around 76% seen once, with 20% in the top ten. The specimen sequenced was peripheral blood mononuclear cells (PBMCs). These receptors originate from a boy between 5 and 17 years old.

The sample holds a few counts of this clone. The chain recombines TRBV28 with TRBJ2-3, with D possibly matching TRBD2 (5 bases). The CDR3 runs to 14 residues. The germline V gene encodes CDR1 MDHEN and CDR2 SYDVKM. Trimming pared 6 bases from V and 2 bases from J, leaving 12 bases between. The CDR3 sequence is CASRPLAHTDTQYF. Here the CDR3 DNA reads TGTGCCAGCAGACCGCTAGCACACACAGATACGCAGTATTTT.

This chain links TRBV5-1 with TRBJ1-2; maybe TRBD1 (6 bases). This CDR3 has 14 amino acids. Deletions cut 4 bases from V and 1 base from J, with 11 bases between. CDR1 and CDR2 from the germline V gene are SGHRS and YFSETQ. CDR3 protein: CASSPGQFNYGYTF. For the CDR3, the DNA is TGCGCCAGCAGCCCCGGACAGTTTAACTATGGCTACACCTTC.

The chain recombines TRBV4-2 with TRBJ2-3, with 8 bases aligning to TRBD2. Germline assignment: CDR1 LGHNA and CDR2 YNFKEQ. This CDR3 spans 17 amino acids. V shed 0 bases and J 4 bases; nucleotides not matched to a gene: 9. The CDR3 sequence: CASSQDLGGGPSDTQYF. Written as DNA, the CDR3 is TGTGCCAGCAGCCAAGATCTCGGGGGGGGGCCTTCAGATACGCAGTATTTT.